These 24 T cell receptor beta chains were sequenced from one sample in a study of shared clonotypes between healthy human individuals. The protocol was immunoSEQ multiplex PCR, while the TCRdb copy is restricted to in-frame clones and leaves out a portion. The sample comprises about half a million clones, 60% to 80% of which are singletons, and 12% rests with the top ten. The sample was PBMCs. The origin of the receptors is a woman in her 40s in good health. Some clones in this sample may be carry-over from other donors' samples.

This chain uses TRBV28 with TRBJ2-4, with TRBD1 as a possible D gene (6 bases). Germline CDR1 is MDHEN and CDR2 is SYDVKM. The CDR3 sequence is 16 residues long. Trimming took 1 base from V and 2 from J, leaving 12 bases between them. The DNA for the CDR3 is TGTGCCAGCAGTTTATTCTTGGGGGCAACCAAAAACATTCAGTACTTC. This translates into CASSLFLGATKNIQYF.

In DNA form, the CDR3 reads TGTGCCAGCAGCTTGGTATCCAGCTTTTACCAAGAGACCCAGTACTTC. Translating it yields CASSLVSSFYQETQYF. This chain connects TRBV5-5 to TRBJ2-5; no reliable D call. The germline gives CDR1 SGHKS, CDR2 YYEKEE (reference sequence). CDR3 length: 16 amino acids. The V end was cut by 0 bases, the J end by 0 bases, with 12 bases between.

CDR3 sequence reads: CATSSSRVGEKLFF. CDR3 DNA: TGTGCCACCAGCAGCAGCAGGGTCGGTGAAAAACTGTTTTTT. The chain joins TRBV15 to TRBJ1-4; D perhaps matches TRBD1 (5 bases). The germline CDR1 and CDR2 sequences are LNHNV and YYDKDF (reference sequence). The CDR3 loop spans 14 amino acids. Trimming left V 3 bases short and J 7 bases short, with 12 bases between.

In the case of this clone: This sample also contains other DNA sequences that code for the same CDR3. The V and J genes are TRBV29-1 and TRBJ1-2, with a weak D call TRBD1 (6 bases). Germline loops: CDR1 SQVTM, CDR2 ANQGSEA. V lost 2 bases to trimming and J lost 2 bases, with 6 bases between them. This CDR3 contains 12 residues. This CDR3 reads CSVETGNYGYTF. Here the CDR3 DNA reads TGCAGCGTTGAAACAGGGAACTATGGCTACACCTTC. Full variable domain (rest looked up from reference TRBV29-1 and TRBJ1-2): SAVISQKPSRDICQRGTSLTIQCQVDSQVTMMFWYRQQPGQSLTLIATANQGSEATYESGFVIDKFPISRPNLTFSTLTVSNMSPEDSSIYLCSVETGNYGYTFGSGTRLTVV.

The chain couples TRBV4-1 to TRBJ2-1; D is perhaps TRBD1 (5 bases). Germline V lookup: CDR1 MGHRA, CDR2 YSYEKL. There are 16 residues in the CDR3. Trimming took 1 base from V and 9 from J, leaving 19 bases between them. The CDR3 region is CASSQAPRLGQGEQFF. CDR3 coding DNA: TGCGCCAGCAGCCAAGCACCGCGGTTGGGTCAGGGTGAGCAGTTCTTC.

The J gene is TRBJ2-1, the V gene TRBV19; D might be TRBD1 (6 bases). This CDR3 has 12 residues. CDR1 and CDR2 (germline): LNHDA, SQIVND (reference sequence). The CDR3 DNA reads TGTGCGACAGCGTGGGGGCGCAATGAGCAGTTCTTC. Translated, it gives CATAWGRNEQFF.

This clone appeared a few times. The genes are TRBV11-2 and TRBJ1-2, with D maybe TRBD1 (6 bases). CDR3 size: 16 residues. V gave up 1 base and J gave up 7 bases, with 19 bases separating them. Germline V gives CDR1 SGHAT, CDR2 FQNNGV. The CDR3 region is CASSLGGGRRLGGYTF. The CDR3 DNA reads as TGTGCCAGCAGCTTAGGGGGGGGCAGGCGGCTTGGTGGCTACACCTTC.

The rearrangement uses TRBV14 and TRBJ1-1; D unclear. With 7 bases removed from V and 6 bases from J, the gap between germline ends came to 12 bases. Germline assignment: CDR1 SGHDN and CDR2 FVKESK. This CDR3 spans 12 amino acids. The DNA for the CDR3 is TGTGCCAGCACCCCTTCCCGGGCTGAAGCTTTCTTT. It yields the protein CASTPSRAEAFF.

The CDR3 bases are TGTGCCAGCAGTGACTGGCAGGGGACCTACGAGCAGTACTTC. The encoded protein is CASSDWQGTYEQYF. The chain carries TRBV6-4 and TRBJ2-7, with D possibly being TRBD1 (6 bases). Germline CDR1 is MRHNA and CDR2 is SNTAGT. V gave up 1 base and J gave up 2 bases, with 9 bases separating them. The CDR3 sequence is 14 residues long.

This chain links TRBV7-8 with TRBJ2-1; TRBD1 or TRBD2 may be the D gene (6 bases each). Germline V gene data show CDR1 as SGHVS and CDR2 as FQNEAQ. This CDR3 has 14 amino acids. Trimming took 5 bases from V and 7 from J, leaving 15 bases between them. The CDR3 loop reads CASSPPGARNEQFF. DNA for the CDR3: TGTGCCAGCAGCCCCCCGGGGGCCAGGAATGAGCAGTTCTTC.

CDR3 residues: CASSKLSSYNEQFF. The CDR3 nucleotides read TGTGCCAGTAGTAAATTAAGCTCCTACAATGAGCAGTTCTTC. V is TRBV19 and J is TRBJ2-1; no reliable D call. The CDR3 consists of 14 residues. Germline CDR1 is LNHDA and CDR2 is SQIVND (reference sequence). With 4 bases removed from V and 0 bases from J, the gap between germline ends came to 7 bases. Based on the CDR3 plus reference TRBV19 and TRBJ2-1, the full variable domain is DGGITQSPKYLFRKEGQNVTLSCEQNLNHDAMYWYRQDPGQGLRLIYYSQIVNDFQKGDIAEGYSVSREKKESFPLTVTSAQKNPTAFYLCASSKLSSYNEQFFGPGTRLTVL.

This clone was seen at least ten times. This rearrangement joins TRBV6-6 to TRBJ1-3; possibly TRBD1 for D (5 bases). Germline V gene data show CDR1 as MNHNY and CDR2 as SVGAGI (reference sequence). The CDR3 length is 12 residues. V was cut by 6 bases and J by 6 bases, with 9 bases left in between. CDR3 in DNA: TGTGCCAGCAGCCGCAGGGAAAACACCATATATTTT. Amino acid sequence: CASSRRENTIYF.

The V call is TRBV5-1, the J call TRBJ1-2, with D perhaps matching TRBD1 (6 bases). This CDR3 spans 14 amino acids. Trimming left V 2 bases short and J 8 bases short, with 16 bases between. Germline CDR1 SGHRS, CDR2 YFSETQ. DNA for the CDR3: TGCGCCAGCAGCTTCACATCGGGGGGCTGGGGCTACACCTTC. It encodes CASSFTSGGWGYTF.

About this clone itself: At one boundary the junction diverges from the germline segment, which might be a read error. The V gene is TRBV15, the J gene TRBJ2-7; D possibly matches TRBD1 or TRBD2 (7 bases each). This CDR3 is built from 16 residues. CDR1 and CDR2 (germline): LNHNV, YYDKDF (reference sequence). The CDR3 bases are TGTGCCACCAGCAAGGGGGGGGACAGTGGGACCTACGAGCAGTGCTTC. Its protein is CATSKGGDSGTYEQCF.

J is TRBJ1-1 and V is TRBV29-1; D unresolved. The germline V gene encodes CDR1 SQVTM and CDR2 ANQGSEA. Trimming took 6 bases from V and 4 from J, leaving 12 bases between them. The CDR3 is 12 amino acids. The CDR3 DNA reads TGCAGCGTCCAAGGGATTTCCACTGAAGCTTTCTTT. As protein: CSVQGISTEAFF.

CDR3 nucleotides: TGTGCCAGCTCACCGGGACAGGGAGGCACTGGAAACACCATATATTTT. This encodes CASSPGQGGTGNTIYF. The chain combines TRBV18 with TRBJ1-3, with 9 bases identical to TRBD1. In germline, CDR1 is KGHSH, CDR2 LQKENI. The CDR3 sequence is 16 residues long. Losses at the gene ends were 3 bases for V and 2 bases for J; bases not matched to a gene: 5.

This chain links TRBV5-1 with TRBJ2-5; 14 positions agree with TRBD2. This CDR3 spans 15 amino acids. Per the germline V gene, CDR1 is SGHRS and CDR2 is YFSETQ. Trimming cost V 6 bases and J 2 bases; bases outside gene matches: 3. The CDR3 protein is CASTRLAGGQETQYF. DNA of the CDR3: TGCGCCAGCACCAGACTAGCGGGAGGGCAAGAGACCCAGTACTTC.

V usage is TRBV21-1 and J usage is TRBJ2-7; whether TRBD1, the table's D call, matches the DNA was not checked. TRBV21-1 is a pseudogene. The CDR3 has 15 amino acids. CDR3 sequence: CASSKYDRAGHEQYF. The DNA of the CDR3 is TGTGCCAGCAGCAAATACGACAGGGCCGGTCACGAGCAGTACTTC.

Remarks on this clone: It may be a read error: a sequence one base away is much more abundant. CDR3 sequence reads: CAWSVPAQPEALF. The CDR3 DNA is TGTGCCTGGAGTGTACCCGCCCAACCTGAAGCTCTCTTT. The J gene is TRBJ1-1, the V gene TRBV30; D is ambiguous. Germline CDR1 and CDR2: GTSNPN and SVGIG (reference sequence). CDR3 length equals 13 residues.

This clone was seen more than once but under ten times. The rearrangement joins TRBV7-9 to TRBJ2-7; TRBD2 matches 9 bases. The CDR3 covers 15 residues. V was pared by 10 bases and J by 1 base, with 11 bases of the junction left unmatched. In germline, CDR1 is SEHNR, CDR2 FQNEAQ (reference sequence). CDR3 nucleotide sequence: TGTGCCACCAATCCGACTAGCGGCCTATCCTACGAGCAGTACTTC. The encoded protein is CATNPTSGLSYEQYF. The variable domain in full, with the rest retrieved from reference TRBV7-9 and TRBJ2-7, is DTGVSQNPRHKITKRGQNVTFRCDPISEHNRLYWYRQTLGQGPEFLTYFQNEAQLEKSRLLSDRFSAERPKGSFSTLEIQRTEQGDSAMYLCATNPTSGLSYEQYFGPGTRLTVT.

CDR3 DNA: TGTGCCAGTATGAGTAGGGGACAGCTCGGGGAGCTGTTTTTT. Amino acids: CASMSRGQLGELFF. The chain is built from TRBV19 and TRBJ2-2, with 7 bases identical to TRBD1. The ends lost 7 bases at V and 7 bases at J; junction bases unmatched: 9. Germline V gene lookup returns CDR1 LNHDA and CDR2 SQIVND (reference sequence). The CDR3 spans 14 residues.

The gene calls are TRBV19 and TRBJ1-5; D not resolved. V shed 6 bases and J shed 0 bases, with 15 bases lying between them. The germline V gene has CDR1 LNHDA and CDR2 SQIVND (reference sequence). CDR3 size: 16 residues. The CDR3 sequence is CASSPSGVDSNQPQHF. As DNA, the CDR3 is TGTGCCAGTAGCCCGTCCGGGGTAGATAGCAATCAGCCCCAGCATTTT. Using reference TRBV19 and TRBJ1-5 for the parts outside the CDR3, the full variable domain is DGGITQSPKYLFRKEGQNVTLSCEQNLNHDAMYWYRQDPGQGLRLIYYSQIVNDFQKGDIAEGYSVSREKKESFPLTVTSAQKNPTAFYLCASSPSGVDSNQPQHFGDGTRLSIL.

The rearrangement uses TRBV28 and TRBJ2-5; TRBD2 aligns across 8 bases. With V trimmed by 5 bases and J by 5 bases, 7 bases remained unmatched. The CDR3 covers 14 residues. Germline CDR1 is MDHEN and CDR2 is SYDVKM. Written as DNA, the CDR3 is TGTGCCAGCAGTATAGCGGGGAGCGTGGAGACCCAGTACTTC. Protein product: CASSIAGSVETQYF. The entire variable domain, with the rest obtained from reference TRBV28 and TRBJ2-5, is as follows: DVKVTQSSRYLVKRTGEKVFLECVQDMDHENMFWYRQDPGLGLRLIYFSYDVKMKEKGDIPEGYSVSREKKERFSLILESASTNQTSMYLCASSIAGSVETQYFGPGTRLLVL.

The chain combines TRBV18 with TRBJ1-3; possible D gene TRBD1, 6 bases. The length of the CDR3 is 15 residues. The germline V gene has CDR1 KGHSH and CDR2 LQKENI. Trimming took 5 bases from V and 0 from J, leaving 11 bases between them. CDR3 protein: CASSELDSSGNTIYF. The CDR3, as DNA: TGTGCCAGCTCAGAACTGGACAGCTCTGGAAACACCATATATTTT.